These 21 T cell receptor beta chains originate from one sample sequenced in a study of blood T cell repertoires in COVID-19. Method: immunoSEQ multiplex PCR; TCRdb's copy keeps in-frame clones and lacks some. The sample consists of 250,000 to 350,000 clones, approximately 86% of them appearing once. The sequenced material came from PBMCs or T cells enriched from blood (not recorded which). Every receptor here comes from a woman under 30 who had recovered from COVID-19.

The J gene is TRBJ1-2, the V gene TRBV6-4; TRBD1 matches 9 bases. Trimming at V came to 3 bases and at J to 8 bases, leaving 4 bases not matched to a gene. Germline-derived CDR1 and CDR2 are MRHNA and SNTAGT. The CDR3 is 13 amino acids. The CDR3 protein is CASSEDRGSGYTF. As DNA, the CDR3 is TGTGCCAGCAGTGAGGACAGGGGATCAGGCTACACCTTC.

V gene TRBV30 combines with J gene TRBJ2-7; D remains unclear. V lost 2 bases and J lost 0, with 14 bases in between. CDR3 length equals 15 residues. From germline, CDR1 is GTSNPN and CDR2 SVGIG (reference sequence). CDR3 in amino acids: CAWSTRKSISYEQYF. CDR3 DNA sequence: TGTGCCTGGAGTACGAGAAAGAGCATCTCCTACGAGCAGTACTTC.

This chain links TRBV19 with TRBJ2-3, with D tentatively TRBD2 (6 bases). The germline gives CDR1 LNHDA, CDR2 SQIVND (reference sequence). The germline V and J ends were trimmed by 3 bases and 6 bases, with 10 bases remaining between them. The CDR3 contains 13 residues. The CDR3 spells CASSIRLADTQYF. The CDR3 DNA reads TGTGCCAGTAGTATTCGGCTAGCGGATACGCAGTATTTT.

The chain uses TRBV15 and TRBJ1-5; possible D gene TRBD1, 5 bases. From germline, CDR1 is LNHNV and CDR2 YYDKDF (reference sequence). The CDR3 has 20 amino acids. Between the trimmed V and J ends, which lost 0 bases and 3 bases, there was a span of 24 bases. The CDR3 DNA reads TGTGCCACCAGCAGAGATTGGGACCTGGCGGCGGGAACCGTCAATCAGCCCCAGCATTTT. As protein: CATSRDWDLAAGTVNQPQHF.

To note about this clone: Distinct nucleotide sequences in the sample also encode this CDR3. V is TRBV7-9 and J is TRBJ1-3, with D perhaps TRBD1 (6 bases). The germline gives CDR1 SEHNR, CDR2 FQNEAQ (reference sequence). Trimming cost V 0 bases and J 0 bases, with 6 bases left between them. The CDR3 is 15 amino acids. CDR3 loop: CASSLAGGSGNTIYF. CDR3 nucleotides: TGTGCCAGCAGCTTAGCAGGGGGCTCTGGAAACACCATATATTTT. The entire variable domain, with the rest obtained from reference TRBV7-9 and TRBJ1-3, is as follows: DTGVSQNPRHKITKRGQNVTFRCDPISEHNRLYWYRQTLGQGPEFLTYFQNEAQLEKSRLLSDRFSAERPKGSFSTLEIQRTEQGDSAMYLCASSLAGGSGNTIYFGEGSWLTVV.

V and J are TRBV9 and TRBJ2-7; TRBD2 might be the D (6 bases). Germline V lookup: CDR1 SGDLS, CDR2 YYNGEE. This CDR3 spans 15 amino acids. Trimming shortened V by 0 bases and J by 4 bases, and 14 bases separated the two germline ends. DNA for the CDR3: TGTGCCAGCAGCGTAGAGCTCGGAGGGTTATACGAGCAGTACTTC. Translation: CASSVELGGLYEQYF.

CDR3 amino acids: CASSFAEVYRQRYGYTF. The DNA of the CDR3 is TGTGCCAGCAGTTTCGCCGAAGTTTATCGACAGAGATATGGCTACACCTTC. The gene calls are TRBV28 and TRBJ1-2; a possible D gene is TRBD1 (5 bases). Germline CDR1 is MDHEN and CDR2 is SYDVKM. V lost 3 bases, J lost 5 bases, and 22 bases lay in between. This CDR3 has 17 residues.

V usage is TRBV5-6 and J usage is TRBJ1-2; 11 bases map to TRBD1. V gave up 4 bases and J gave up 5 bases; unmatched junction bases: 4. This CDR3 spans 14 amino acids. Germline assignment: CDR1 SGHDT and CDR2 YYEEEE. CDR3 sequence: CASSPGQGAYGYTF. CDR3 DNA: TGTGCCAGCAGCCCCGGACAGGGGGCTTATGGCTACACCTTC. The variable domain in full, with the rest retrieved from reference TRBV5-6 and TRBJ1-2, is DAGVTQSPTHLIKTRGQQVTLRCSPKSGHDTVSWYQQALGQGPQFIFQYYEEEERQRGNFPDRFSGHQFPNYSSELNVNALLLGDSALYLCASSPGQGAYGYTFGSGTRLTVV.

This rearrangement joins TRBV10-3 to TRBJ1-1; tentatively, D is TRBD1 (6 bases). CDR3 length: 17 residues. Germline-derived CDR1 and CDR2 are ENHRY and SYGVKD. The ends were cut back, 6 bases at V and 1 base at J, with 21 bases in the middle. CDR3 nucleotides: TGTGCCATCAGCAAAGGTCCCCCAGGGGCTAAGAACACTGAAGCTTTCTTT. As protein: CAISKGPPGAKNTEAFF.

As to this clone: Other DNA sequences from this sample encode an identical CDR3 as well. The chain joins TRBV18 to TRBJ1-3; 9 bases line up with TRBD1. Germline assignment: CDR1 KGHSH and CDR2 LQKENI. V was clipped by 3 bases and J by 3 bases; unmatched bases: 3. CDR3 length: 15 residues. The CDR3 protein is CASSPGQGGGNTIYF. The CDR3 DNA sequence: TGTGCCAGCTCACCGGGACAGGGAGGTGGAAACACCATATATTTT.

V and J are TRBV27 and TRBJ2-7, with 12 bases fitting TRBD2. Germline CDR1 reads MNHEY; CDR2 reads SMNVEV (reference sequence). V shed 8 bases, J shed 2 bases, and the junction held 7 bases outside the gene matches. CDR3 length: 15 residues. Here the CDR3 DNA reads TGTGCCAGCGGCCCAGGACTAGCGGGACCCTACGAGCAGTACTTC. Translated: CASGPGLAGPYEQYF.

The genes are TRBV9 and TRBJ1-1; D may be TRBD1 (6 bases). V was pared by 3 bases and J by 3 bases, with 18 bases between. This CDR3 has 16 amino acids. Per the germline V gene, CDR1 is SGDLS and CDR2 is YYNGEE. This CDR3 is CASSATWGRLDTEAFF. DNA of the CDR3: TGTGCCAGCAGCGCTACCTGGGGGCGCTTGGACACTGAAGCTTTCTTT.

The chain carries TRBV7-9 and TRBJ1-5; 10 bases are a match to TRBD1. CDR3 length equals 16 residues. The ends lost 4 bases at V and 3 bases at J; junction bases unmatched: 6. CDR1 SEHNR and CDR2 FQNEAQ come from the germline V gene (reference sequence). CDR3 protein: CASSSTDRGFNQPQHF. The CDR3, as DNA: TGTGCCAGCAGCTCCACGGACAGGGGGTTCAATCAGCCCCAGCATTTT.

V and J are TRBV28 and TRBJ1-1, with 11 bases lining up with TRBD1. The CDR3 totals 15 residues. The V gene end was trimmed by 6 bases and the J gene end by 1 base; junction bases not matched to a gene: 4. CDR1 and CDR2 (germline): MDHEN, SYDVKM. CDR3 in amino acids: CASRDRGQKNTEAFF. The CDR3 nucleotides read TGTGCCAGCAGGGACAGGGGGCAAAAGAACACTGAAGCTTTCTTT. Together with reference TRBV28 and TRBJ1-1, the CDR3 gives the full variable domain: DVKVTQSSRYLVKRTGEKVFLECVQDMDHENMFWYRQDPGLGLRLIYFSYDVKMKEKGDIPEGYSVSREKKERFSLILESASTNQTSMYLCASRDRGQKNTEAFFGQGTRLTVV.

The chain couples TRBV29-1 to TRBJ2-7; D gene ambiguous. Germline V gives CDR1 SQVTM, CDR2 ANQGSEA. Trimming left V 7 bases short and J 2 bases short, with 9 bases between. The CDR3 extends over 11 amino acids. CDR3 bases: TGCAGCGGAGTTAGAGCCTACGAGCAGTACTTC. It codes for CSGVRAYEQYF.

The rearrangement uses TRBV28 and TRBJ2-1; the match to TRBD2 covers 8 bases. Losses at the gene ends were 3 bases for V and 5 bases for J; bases not matched to a gene: 12. This CDR3 has 17 amino acids. Germline CDR1 MDHEN, CDR2 SYDVKM. The DNA for the CDR3 is TGTGCCAGCAGTTTTCATCGATCCGGGACTAGGGACAATGAGCAGTTCTTC. Translated, it gives CASSFHRSGTRDNEQFF. Supplemented by reference TRBV28 and TRBJ2-1, the full variable domain reads DVKVTQSSRYLVKRTGEKVFLECVQDMDHENMFWYRQDPGLGLRLIYFSYDVKMKEKGDIPEGYSVSREKKERFSLILESASTNQTSMYLCASSFHRSGTRDNEQFFGPGTRLTVL.

The chain has TRBV15 and TRBJ1-1; D remains ambiguous. Germline assignment: CDR1 LNHNV and CDR2 YYDKDF (reference sequence). The CDR3 is made up of 15 amino acids. Deletions cut 0 bases from V and 6 bases from J, with 14 bases between. DNA of the CDR3: TGTGCCACCAGCAGAGATCGGTCAAGAATCGCTGAAGCTTTCTTT. Amino acid sequence: CATSRDRSRIAEAFF.

This sequence joins TRBV6-5 and TRBJ2-2; maybe TRBD1 (5 bases). Between the trimmed V and J ends, which lost 6 bases and 7 bases, there was a span of 18 bases. In germline, CDR1 is MNHEY, CDR2 SVGAGI. The CDR3 extends over 15 amino acids. CDR3 coding DNA: TGTGCCAGCAGAAGTATTAAGGGGCTCGACGGGGAGCTGTTTTTT. This encodes CASRSIKGLDGELFF.

The chain joins TRBV5-8 to TRBJ2-7; D not resolved. V was trimmed by 1 base and J by 4 bases, leaving 12 bases between them. This CDR3 comprises 14 residues. Germline CDR1 and CDR2: SGHTS and YDEGEE. The chain's CDR3 is CASSLSPGVYEQYF. The CDR3 nucleotides are TGTGCCAGCAGCTTGTCCCCAGGTGTGTACGAGCAGTACTTC.

This rearrangement joins TRBV5-6 to TRBJ2-7; 8 bases agree with TRBD1. This CDR3 comprises 14 residues. V gave up 2 bases and J gave up 5 bases; unmatched junction bases: 6. CDR1 is SGHDT, CDR2 YYEEEE, per germline. The CDR3, as DNA: TGTGCCAGCAGCTTTAGAGACAGGGGTCACGAGCAGTACTTC. It codes for CASSFRDRGHEQYF.

The chain couples TRBV6-2 or TRBV6-3 to TRBJ2-2; D possibly corresponds to TRBD2 (5 bases). V shed 7 bases and J shed 3 bases, with 18 bases lying between them. This CDR3 contains 16 residues. CDR1 and CDR2 (germline): MNHEY, SVGEGT. The CDR3 DNA follows: TGTGCCAGCACCCCCCCAGAGGGCCTGGACACCGGGGAGCTGTTTTTT. Its translation: CASTPPEGLDTGELFF.